This TCR beta chain derives from a study of beta chain features in type 1 diabetes. General study results and limits: TCRB CDR3s were moderately but significantly shorter in Type 1 diabetes patients in all four CD4+ subsets.

CD4+ naive, central memory, regulatory and stem cell-like memory subsets were isolated by sorting on CD45RO/CCR7/CD25/CD127/CD95/CD27. cDNA synthesis used the whole RNA isolate, giving expressed TCRB sequences. Some clones are missing from TCRdb's copy, which holds only in-frame ones; the method was immunoSEQ multiplex PCR. The sample holds 150,000 to 200,000 clones, roughly 60% seen once. A few counts support this clone. What it binds is unknown. The CDR3 totals 16 residues. Germline V gene data show CDR1 as SEHNR and CDR2 as FQNEAQ (reference sequence). J was trimmed by 5 bases and V by 5 bases; bases with no gene match: 10.

This TCR was sampled from a man aged 25-45 years with type 1 diabetes. The sequenced material came from naive CD4+ T cells from blood. V is TRBV7-9 and J is TRBJ2-5; TRBD2 matches 11 bases. The CDR3 here is CASSPRTSGSPETQYF. DNA of the CDR3: TGTGCCAGCAGCCCCCGGACTAGCGGGTCCCCTGAGACCCAGTACTTC.